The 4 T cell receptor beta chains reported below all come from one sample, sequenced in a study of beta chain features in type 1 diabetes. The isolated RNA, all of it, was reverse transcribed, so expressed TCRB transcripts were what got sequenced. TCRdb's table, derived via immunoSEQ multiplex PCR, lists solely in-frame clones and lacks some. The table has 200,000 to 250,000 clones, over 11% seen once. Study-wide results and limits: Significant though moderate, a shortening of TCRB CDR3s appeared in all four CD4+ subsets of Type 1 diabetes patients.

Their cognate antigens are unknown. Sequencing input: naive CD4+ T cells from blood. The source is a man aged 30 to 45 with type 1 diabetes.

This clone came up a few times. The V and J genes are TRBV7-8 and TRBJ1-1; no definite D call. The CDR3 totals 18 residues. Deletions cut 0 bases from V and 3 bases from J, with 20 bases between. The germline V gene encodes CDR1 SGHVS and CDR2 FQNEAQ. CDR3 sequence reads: CASSLAMPLGSGYTEAFF. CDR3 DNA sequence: TGTGCCAGCAGCTTAGCAATGCCCCTGGGGAGTGGGTACACTGAAGCTTTCTTT.

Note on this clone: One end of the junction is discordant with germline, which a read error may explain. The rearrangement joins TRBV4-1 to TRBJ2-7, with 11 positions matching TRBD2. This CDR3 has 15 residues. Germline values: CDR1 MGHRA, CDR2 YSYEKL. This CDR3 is CASGQGLAGGYEQYF. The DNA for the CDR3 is TGCGCCAGCGGCCAAGGACTAGCGGGTGGCTACGAGCAGTACTTC.

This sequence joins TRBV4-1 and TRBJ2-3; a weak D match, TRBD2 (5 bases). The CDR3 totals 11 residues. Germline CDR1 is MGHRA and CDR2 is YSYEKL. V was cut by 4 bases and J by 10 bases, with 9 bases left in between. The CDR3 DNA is TGCGCCAGCAGCCCCGGGATATCGCAGTATTTT. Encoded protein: CASSPGISQYF.

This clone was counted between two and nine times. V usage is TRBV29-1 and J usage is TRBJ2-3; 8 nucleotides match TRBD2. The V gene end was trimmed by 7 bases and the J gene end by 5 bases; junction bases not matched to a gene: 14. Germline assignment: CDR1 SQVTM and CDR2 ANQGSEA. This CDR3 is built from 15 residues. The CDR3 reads CSALTWSGRGDTQYF. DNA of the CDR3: TGCAGCGCCTTGACCTGGAGCGGGAGAGGAGATACGCAGTATTTT.